A single sample gave rise to the 8 T cell receptor beta chains below, sequenced in a study of vaccination and CD4 T cells after COVID-19. Described treatment: roughly ten-day PBMC culture with coronavirus spike peptide pools or control peptides (ViraFEST assay). No cognate antigen is known for these TCRs. The Oncomine TCR Beta short-read assay was applied to DNA of cultured CD4+ T cells. TCRdb fed the PCR reads into MiXCR, producing one record per CDR3 protein. The repertoire holds about 24,000 distinct CDR3 sequences, with around three fifths as singletons. The material sequenced was CD4+ T cells from blood, cultured in vitro. Receptors originate from a human donor who had recovered from COVID-19.

The gene calls are TRBV5-6 and TRBJ1-5, with D unresolved. Germline CDR1 and CDR2: SGHDT and YYEEEE. V was pared by 4 bases and J by 3 bases, with 8 bases between. The CDR3 spans 13 residues. DNA of the CDR3: TGTGCCAGCAGCAGAGGACCCAATCAGCCCCAGCATTTT. It translates to CASSRGPNQPQHF.

The chain recombines TRBV6-1 with TRBJ1-5, with 12 nucleotides matching TRBD1. The germline gives CDR1 MNHNS, CDR2 SASEGT. V lost 5 bases and J lost 5; bases outside the gene matches: 7. CDR3 length: 16 amino acids. The CDR3: CASSRSGTGGYQPQHF. In DNA form, the CDR3 reads TGTGCCAGCAGTAGATCCGGGACAGGGGGCTATCAGCCCCAGCATTTT.

In its sample, this clonotype was seen once. The chain uses TRBV7-2 and TRBJ2-6, with D uncertain. The germline CDR1 and CDR2 sequences are SGHTA and FQGNSA. This CDR3 is built from 17 residues. Trimming removed 2 bases from V and 0 bases from J, with 11 bases in between. CDR3 coding DNA: TGTGCCAGCAGCTTACTCGTAGGTCACTCTGGGGCCAACGTCCTGACTTTC. This translates into CASSLLVGHSGANVLTF.

The rearrangement joins TRBV20-1 to TRBJ2-5; 7 bases line up with TRBD2. Germline assignment: CDR1 DFQATT and CDR2 SNEGSKA (reference sequence). The CDR3 covers 15 residues. Losses at the gene ends were 6 bases for V and 5 bases for J; bases not matched to a gene: 15. CDR3 region: CSAHARGRVGETQYF. The CDR3 DNA sequence: TGCAGTGCCCACGCCCGCGGGAGAGTTGGGGAGACCCAGTACTTC.

The V and J genes are TRBV24-1 and TRBJ1-2; 7 bases map to TRBD1. The CDR3 length is 14 residues. V gave up 6 bases and J gave up 8 bases; unmatched junction bases: 11. The germline V gene has CDR1 KGHDR and CDR2 SFDVKD. The CDR3 nucleotides are TGTGCCACCAGTCGGGACAGAGGAAGTTCGGGCTACACCTTC. It translates to CATSRDRGSSGYTF.

The chain links TRBV6-5 to TRBJ2-2; D is unclear. This CDR3 comprises 16 residues. Germline CDR1 and CDR2: MNHEY and SVGAGI. V lost 2 bases and J 5 bases, leaving 15 bases between the germline ends. CDR3 coding DNA: TGTGCCAGCAGTTACCTACGACCTATTCTTACCGGGGAGCTGTTTTTT. This gives the protein CASSYLRPILTGELFF.

The chain links TRBV19 to TRBJ1-2; 9 bases align to TRBD1. V dropped 6 bases and J dropped 5; count of bases not matched to a gene: 7. The CDR3 is 14 residues long. In germline, CDR1 is LNHDA, CDR2 SQIVND (reference sequence). DNA of the CDR3: TGTGCCAGTAGCACAGGGGGCGGACTATATGGCTACACCTTC. This translates into CASSTGGGLYGYTF.

This clonotype has only a few counts. This chain connects TRBV7-8 to TRBJ2-7; D uncertain. The CDR3 has 11 amino acids. V was pared by 1 base and J by 5 bases, with 3 bases between. CDR1 and CDR2 (germline): SGHVS, FQNEAQ. CDR3 coding DNA: TGTGCCAGCAGCTTAGGCGACGAGCAGTACTTC. It is translated as CASSLGDEQYF.